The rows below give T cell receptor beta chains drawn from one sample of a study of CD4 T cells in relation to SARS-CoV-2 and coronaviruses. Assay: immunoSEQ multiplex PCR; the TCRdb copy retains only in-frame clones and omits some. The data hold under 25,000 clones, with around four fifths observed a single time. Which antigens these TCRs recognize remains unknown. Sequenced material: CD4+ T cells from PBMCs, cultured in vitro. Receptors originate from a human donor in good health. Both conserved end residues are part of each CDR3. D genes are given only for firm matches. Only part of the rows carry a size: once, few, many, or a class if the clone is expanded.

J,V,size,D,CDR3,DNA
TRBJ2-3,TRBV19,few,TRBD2,CARTSRTDTQYF,TGTGCCAGGACTAGCCGCACAGATACGCAGTATTTT
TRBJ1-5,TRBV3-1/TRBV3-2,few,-,CASSQSLQGNQPQHF,TGTGCCAGCAGCCAAAGTCTTCAGGGCAATCAGCCCCAGCATTTT
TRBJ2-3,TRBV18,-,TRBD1,CASSPGTGEDTQYF,TGTGCCAGCTCACCAGGGACAGGGGAAGATACGCAGTATTTT
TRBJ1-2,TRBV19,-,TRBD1,CASRDRLVGYTF,TGTGCCAGTAGGGACAGGTTGGTCGGCTACACCTTC
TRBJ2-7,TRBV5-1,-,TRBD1,CASSWQDRGSGEQYF,TGCGCCAGCAGCTGGCAGGACAGGGGATCGGGGGAGCAGTACTTC
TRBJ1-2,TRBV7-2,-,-,CASSPEVGLYGYTF,TGTGCCAGCAGCCCGGAGGTGGGACTCTATGGCTACACCTTC
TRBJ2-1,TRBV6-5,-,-,CASSSFGGYNEQFF,TGTGCCAGCAGTTCCTTCGGCGGATACAATGAGCAGTTCTTC
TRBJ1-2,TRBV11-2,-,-,CASSLDGAVGYTF,TGTGCCAGCAGCTTAGACGGGGCAGTTGGCTACACCTTC
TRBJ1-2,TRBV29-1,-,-,CSVADYGYTF,TGCAGCGTTGCCGACTATGGCTACACCTTC
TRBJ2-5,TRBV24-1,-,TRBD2,CATSDFAGGHKTQYF,TGTGCCACCAGTGATTTTGCGGGGGGTCATAAGACCCAGTACTTC
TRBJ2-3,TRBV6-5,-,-,CASRRVSPVTDTQYF,TGTGCCAGCAGGCGGGTCTCGCCTGTCACAGATACGCAGTATTTT
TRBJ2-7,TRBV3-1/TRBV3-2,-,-,CASSLGAGSSYEQYF,TGTGCCAGCAGCCTAGGGGCGGGGAGCTCCTACGAGCAGTACTTC
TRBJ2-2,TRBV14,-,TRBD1,CASSRSGTGAILNTGELFF,TGTGCCAGCAGCCGATCCGGGACAGGGGCGATATTGAACACCGGGGAGCTGTTTTTT
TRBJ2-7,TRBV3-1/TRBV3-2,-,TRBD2,CASSQRLAGSYEQYF,TGTGCCAGCAGCCAACGACTAGCGGGGAGCTACGAGCAGTACTTC
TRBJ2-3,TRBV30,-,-,CAWSVEDTQYF,TGTGCCTGGAGTGTAGAAGATACGCAGTATTTT
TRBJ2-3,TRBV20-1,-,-,CSARDRDTQYF,TGCAGTGCTAGAGACAGAGATACGCAGTATTTT
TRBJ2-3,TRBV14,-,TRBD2,CASSPLAGLGDTQYF,TGTGCCAGCAGCCCACTAGCGGGCCTCGGAGATACGCAGTATTTT
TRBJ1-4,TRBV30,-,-,CAWGGRGGTNEKLFF,TGTGCCTGGGGCGGACGAGGAGGAACTAATGAAAAACTGTTTTTT
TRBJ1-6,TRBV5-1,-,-,CASSQSIRDGRRYNSPLHF,TGCGCCAGCAGCCAGAGTATCCGGGACGGACGCCGATATAATTCACCCCTCCACTTT
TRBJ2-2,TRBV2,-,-,CASSVATRSVLFF,TGTGCCAGCAGTGTTGCCACCCGATCCGTGCTGTTTTTT
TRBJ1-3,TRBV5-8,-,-,CASRRTGGNTIYF,TGTGCCAGCAGGAGAACGGGGGGAAACACCATATATTTT
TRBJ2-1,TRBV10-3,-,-,CAISDGAINNNEQFF,TGTGCCATCAGTGATGGGGCCATAAACAACAATGAGCAGTTCTTC
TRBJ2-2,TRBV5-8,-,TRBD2,CASSPGLAGAVGELFF,TGTGCCAGCAGCCCGGGACTAGCGGGAGCGGTCGGGGAGCTGTTTTTT
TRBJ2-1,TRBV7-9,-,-,CASSLDAGPNEQFF,TGTGCCAGCAGCTTAGACGCGGGGCCCAATGAGCAGTTCTTC
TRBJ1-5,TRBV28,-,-,CASSLASLYQPQHF,TGTGCCAGCAGTTTAGCCAGCTTATACCAGCCCCAGCATTTT
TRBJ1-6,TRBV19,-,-,CASSKRNNSPLHF,TGTGCCAGTAGTAAACGGAATAATTCACCCCTCCACTTT
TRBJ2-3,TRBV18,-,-,CASSTGRRKGSTDTQYF,TGTGCCAGCTCAACCGGTAGGAGGAAAGGAAGCACAGATACGCAGTATTTT
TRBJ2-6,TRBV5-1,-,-,CASRDESSGANVLTF,TGCGCCAGCAGGGACGAGAGCTCTGGGGCCAACGTCCTGACTTTC
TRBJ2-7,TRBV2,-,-,CASRSGHEQYF,TGTGCCAGCAGATCGGGCCACGAGCAGTACTTC
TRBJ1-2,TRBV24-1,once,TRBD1,CATSDTTGASYGYTF,TGTGCCACCAGTGATACGACAGGGGCCAGCTATGGCTACACCTTC
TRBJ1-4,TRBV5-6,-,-,CASSLLGSDRDEKLFF,TGTGCCAGCAGCTTACTTGGCTCGGACAGAGATGAAAAACTGTTTTTT
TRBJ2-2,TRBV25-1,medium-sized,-,CASSERDTGELFF,TGTGCCAGCAGTGAGAGAGACACCGGGGAGCTGTTTTTT
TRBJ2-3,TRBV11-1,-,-,CASSLAEGRGQYF,TGTGCCAGCAGCTTAGCGGAAGGCAGGGGGCAGTATTTT
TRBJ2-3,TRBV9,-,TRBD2,CASSALRAGGPPDTQYF,TGTGCCAGCAGCGCCTTAAGAGCGGGAGGGCCTCCCGATACGCAGTATTTT
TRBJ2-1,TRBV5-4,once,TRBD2,CASSSGLAEGNEQFF,TGTGCCAGCAGCTCGGGACTAGCGGAGGGCAATGAGCAGTTCTTC
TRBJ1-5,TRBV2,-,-,CASSEGRNQPQHF,TGTGCCAGCAGTGAGGGCAGGAATCAGCCCCAGCATTTT
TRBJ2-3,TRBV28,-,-,CASGVQLRKADTQYF,TGTGCCAGCGGGGTCCAACTGAGGAAGGCAGATACGCAGTATTTT
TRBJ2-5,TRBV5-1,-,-,CASSPIIGGENQETQYF,TGCGCCAGCAGCCCCATAATTGGGGGAGAGAACCAAGAGACCCAGTACTTC
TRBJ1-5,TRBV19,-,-,CASSISGSSNQPQHF,TGTGCCAGTAGTATTTCAGGCAGCAGCAATCAGCCCCAGCATTTT
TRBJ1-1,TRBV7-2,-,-,CASSLDRLNTEAFF,TGTGCCAGCAGCCTGGACAGACTGAACACTGAAGCTTTCTTT
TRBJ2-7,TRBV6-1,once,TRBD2,CASSDYSGSSYEQYF,TGTGCCAGCAGTGATTATAGCGGGAGTTCCTACGAGCAGTACTTC
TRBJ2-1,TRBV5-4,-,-,CASSLEPSENYNEQFF,TGTGCCAGCAGCTTGGAGCCTAGCGAAAACTACAATGAGCAGTTCTTC
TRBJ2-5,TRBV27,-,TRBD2,CASSPGLAGMSRETQYF,TGTGCCAGCAGTCCTGGACTAGCGGGAATGTCGCGAGAGACCCAGTACTTC
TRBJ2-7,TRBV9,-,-,CASSLDPSEQYF,TGTGCCAGCAGCCTCGACCCAAGCGAGCAGTACTTC
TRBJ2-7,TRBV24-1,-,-,CATANGGSYEQYF,TGTGCCACCGCAAACGGGGGATCTTACGAGCAGTACTTC
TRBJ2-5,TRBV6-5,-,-,CATDDLRETQYF,TGTGCCACCGATGATCTGCGGGAGACCCAGTACTTC
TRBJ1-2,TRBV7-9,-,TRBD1,CASSLAPGQGYGYTF,TGTGCCAGCAGCTTAGCACCGGGACAGGGCTATGGCTACACCTTC
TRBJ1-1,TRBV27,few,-,CASSFSRGSGSTEAFF,TGTGCCAGCAGTTTCTCCCGCGGGTCGGGGAGCACTGAAGCTTTCTTT
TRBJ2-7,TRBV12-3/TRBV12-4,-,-,CASKPGPIYEQYF,TGTGCCAGCAAACCGGGACCGATTTACGAGCAGTACTTC
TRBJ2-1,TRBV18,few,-,CASSPPGRDSYNEQFF,TGTGCCAGCTCACCACCGGGGCGGGACTCCTACAATGAGCAGTTCTTC
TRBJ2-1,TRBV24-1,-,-,CATSVSLDGGGGEQFF,TGTGCCACCAGTGTGTCGCTGGATGGAGGGGGCGGCGAGCAGTTCTTC